This TCR beta chain was captured by sequencing in a study of CD8 T cells in ankylosing spondylitis. Findings and limits, study-wide: Earlier reports found some motif variants in synovial fluid and blood in reactive arthritis. It was reported that disease-linked clones were significantly enriched in matched ankylosing spondylitis synovial fluid. The study identified a TCR beta motif of fewer than 10 highly homologous variants that appeared characteristic of ankylosing spondylitis blood.

Ten or more counts support this clonotype. Its cognate antigen is unknown. Quantitative 5'-RACE with molecular barcodes was used to make the TCR beta libraries. TCRdb re-called the 5' RACE reads with MiXCR, one entry per CDR3 protein. The repertoire includes roughly 180,000 distinct CDR3 sequences, more than 9% of them detected once, and 25% to 35% sits in the top ten. Material for sequencing was blood, either unsorted or a sorted T cell fraction (not recorded which). This TCR derives from a male donor with ankylosing spondylitis or in good health (not recorded which).

CDR3 bases: TGTGCCATCAGTGATCGGCGAGAATACGAGCAGTACTTC. Its translation: CAISDRREYEQYF. V is TRBV10-3 and J is TRBJ2-7, with no clear D. The V end was cut by 3 bases, the J end by 4 bases, with 10 bases between. This CDR3 spans 13 amino acids. The germline gives CDR1 ENHRY, CDR2 SYGVKD.